A single sample is the source of the 4 T cell receptor beta chains below, sequenced in a study of spatial heterogeneity in lung cancer. Overall study results and limits: Tumors with more nonsynonymous mutations had more expanded intratumoral alpha and beta TCRs.

Time point of the sample: sample taken at primary tumor resection. TCRdb re-analysed the 5' RACE reads in MiXCR, keeping a single row per CDR3 protein. The sample has over 15,000 distinct CDR3 sequences, roughly 6.2% seen once. Their antigen targets remain unknown. The sample consisted of lung tumor tissue, taken at surgery. These receptors were taken from a male donor with early-stage non-small cell lung cancer.

Only one count was recorded for this clonotype. One base away lies a much larger clone, so this may be a sequencing read error. Within a library made for alpha chains, this beta chain is off target, and its count is uninformative. The gene calls are TRBV7-8 and TRBJ2-2; D remains unclear. The V gene's germline CDR1 is SGHVS and CDR2 FQNEAQ. V was clipped by 5 bases and J by 7 bases, with 17 bases between them. The CDR3 extends over 15 amino acids. CDR3 loop: CASSARGRTSGELFF. The CDR3 region has the DNA TGTGCCAGCAGCGCTCGCGGACGGACCAGCGGGGAGCTGTTTTTT.

The sample holds many counts of this clonotype. With the library built for alpha chains, this beta chain is off target and its frequency is not meaningful. The chain has TRBV27 and TRBJ2-3; TRBD2 aligns across 12 bases. Germline assignment: CDR1 MNHEY and CDR2 SMNVEV (reference sequence). This CDR3 has 17 residues. V lost 4 bases and J lost 5; bases outside the gene matches: 10. The CDR3 is CASSSRLAGAGLDTQYF. CDR3 coding DNA: TGTGCCAGCAGTTCCCGACTAGCGGGAGCCGGTCTAGATACGCAGTATTTT.

In its sample, this clonotype was seen many times. The library was prepared for alpha chains; this beta chain is a stray read, so its frequency means little. J is TRBJ1-2 and V is TRBV27; perhaps TRBD1 as D (6 bases). Germline values: CDR1 MNHEY, CDR2 SMNVEV (reference sequence). V lost 2 bases, J lost 4 bases, and 11 bases lay in between. The length of the CDR3 is 14 residues. CDR3 residues: CASSLQQGTYGYTF. CDR3 sequence (DNA): TGTGCCAGCAGTTTACAACAGGGCACCTATGGCTACACCTTC.

This clonotype showed up just a few times. The size of this beta chain means little, since it is a stray read in a library made for alpha chains. The rearrangement uses TRBV5-1 and TRBJ2-2; no reliable D call. Trimming shortened V by 0 bases and J by 3 bases, and 12 bases separated the two germline ends. The CDR3 spans 16 residues. Germline loops: CDR1 SGHRS, CDR2 YFSETQ. CDR3 in amino acids: CASSLALRLDTGELFF. The CDR3 nucleotides read TGCGCCAGCAGCTTGGCCCTTAGGCTTGACACCGGGGAGCTGTTTTTT.